Following are 28 T cell receptor beta chains from one sample sequenced in a study of PD-1 blockade in classical Hodgkin lymphoma. Every patient relapsed after autologous stem cell transplantation, and brentuximab vedotin exposure varied. Assay: immunoSEQ multiplex PCR; the TCRdb copy retains only in-frame clones and omits some. The sample gives about 94,000 clones, roughly nine tenths of which show up once; 9.5% to 12% is in the top ten. The sample was peripheral blood mononuclear cells (PBMCs), taken before the second cycle of nivolumab. Source of these receptors: a human donor with classical Hodgkin lymphoma.

The chain has TRBV4-1 and TRBJ2-7; 7 nucleotides agree with TRBD2. The CDR3 sequence is 15 residues long. Germline trimming cut 4 bases from V and 3 bases from J; bases unmatched to any gene: 9. Per the germline V gene, CDR1 is MGHRA and CDR2 is YSYEKL. In DNA form, the CDR3 reads TGCGCCAGCAGCCGGAAGGGCGGGGGAAACTACGAGCAGTACTTC. It translates to CASSRKGGGNYEQYF.

The chain links TRBV6-4 to TRBJ1-1, with 8 bases aligning to TRBD1. The V gene end was trimmed by 2 bases and the J gene end by 5 bases; junction bases not matched to a gene: 4. CDR3 size: 14 residues. Germline V CDR1 and CDR2: MRHNA, SNTAGT. In DNA form, the CDR3 reads TGTGCCAGCAGTGACACTGACAGGGGTACTGAAGCTTTCTTT. This encodes CASSDTDRGTEAFF.

The chain is built from TRBV2 and TRBJ2-1, with 7 bases that match TRBD1. V dropped 4 bases and J dropped 12; count of bases not matched to a gene: 12. Germline V gene data show CDR1 as SNHLY and CDR2 as FYNNEI. The CDR3 is 14 residues long. For the CDR3, the DNA is TGTGCCAGCAGTGTGGCAGGGGGTTCTGATGGGCAGTTCTTC. Translation gives CASSVAGGSDGQFF.

This clone was observed a few times. The rearrangement joins TRBV2 to TRBJ1-5; D is perhaps TRBD1 (5 bases). V shed 4 bases and J shed 2 bases, with 12 bases lying between them. The CDR3 consists of 15 residues. Germline CDR1 SNHLY, CDR2 FYNNEI. The DNA of the CDR3 is TGTGCCAGCAGTGCAGCAGGGCTGGGCAATCAGCCCCAGCATTTT. Translating gives CASSAAGLGNQPQHF.

The V call is TRBV27, the J call TRBJ1-3, with a weak D call TRBD1 (6 bases). This CDR3 is built from 15 residues. Germline V lookup: CDR1 MNHEY, CDR2 SMNVEV (reference sequence). V lost 4 bases to trimming and J lost 7 bases, with 17 bases between them. The CDR3 bases are TGTGCCAGCAGTTCTGACAGGAGGGGGAGGAACACCATATATTTT. It encodes CASSSDRRGRNTIYF.

This clone is a singleton in its sample. The chain combines TRBV5-4 with TRBJ2-1; 8 bases map to TRBD2. CDR1 is SGHNT, CDR2 YYREEE, per germline (reference sequence). This CDR3 comprises 19 residues. After removal of 2 bases from V and 7 bases from J, the junction contained 20 bases not matched to a gene. The CDR3 here is CASSFGLAIYSGITNEQFF. The CDR3 coding sequence is TGTGCCAGCAGCTTCGGACTGGCTATCTATAGCGGGATTACGAATGAGCAGTTCTTC.

The V gene is TRBV13, the J gene TRBJ2-1, with D maybe TRBD2 (5 bases). Germline values: CDR1 PRHDT, CDR2 FYEKMQ (reference sequence). CDR3 length equals 15 residues. Trimming stripped 4 bases from V and 7 bases from J, with 17 bases between. The CDR3 DNA reads TGTGCCAGCAGCTCCCTAGCATCGGTTATGAATGAGCAGTTCTTC. Its translation is CASSSLASVMNEQFF.

The chain links TRBV2 to TRBJ2-3; 12 bases are a match to TRBD2. Germline V gene data show CDR1 as SNHLY and CDR2 as FYNNEI. The trim removed 7 bases at V and 4 bases at J, leaving 12 bases unmatched. The CDR3 length is 17 residues. The CDR3: CASKAMALAGGPDTQYF. CDR3 coding DNA: TGTGCCAGCAAGGCTATGGCTCTAGCGGGAGGGCCAGATACGCAGTATTTT.

The chain carries TRBV28 and TRBJ2-1; D remains unclear. Trimming left V 9 bases short and J 0 bases short, with 6 bases between. This CDR3 comprises 12 residues. CDR1 MDHEN and CDR2 SYDVKM come from the germline V gene. As DNA, the CDR3 is TGTGCCAGTACCGACTCCTACAATGAGCAGTTCTTC. Its translation: CASTDSYNEQFF.

The chain combines TRBV5-6 with TRBJ2-3; D is possibly TRBD2 (6 bases). V lost 4 bases, J lost 1 base, and 16 bases lay in between. Looked up from germline, CDR1 is SGHDT and CDR2 is YYEEEE. The CDR3 spans 16 residues. CDR3 sequence: CASSRWGWGGTDTQYF. The CDR3 nucleotides are TGTGCCAGCAGCCGCTGGGGCTGGGGGGGCACAGATACGCAGTATTTT.

This chain links TRBV28 with TRBJ1-2; unclear D gene. Trimming removed 10 bases from V and 4 bases from J, with 4 bases in between. There are 9 residues in the CDR3. The V gene's germline CDR1 is MDHEN and CDR2 SYDVKM. The CDR3 DNA is TGTGCCACGGGCTATGGCTACACCTTC. As protein: CATGYGYTF.

The chain couples TRBV28 to TRBJ2-7, with D unresolved. The germline gives CDR1 MDHEN, CDR2 SYDVKM. There are 14 residues in the CDR3. CDR3 residues: CATEVQPNSYEQYF. The CDR3 DNA follows: TGTGCTACTGAAGTTCAACCGAACTCCTACGAGCAGTACTTC.

This CDR3 is CAWSVPRAINTEAFF. CDR3 nucleotides: TGTGCCTGGAGTGTCCCTCGGGCCATAAACACTGAAGCTTTCTTT. This chain joins TRBV30 and TRBJ1-1; D ambiguous. V shed 0 bases and J shed 2 bases, with 13 bases lying between them. The CDR3 spans 15 residues. Per germline, CDR1 GTSNPN and CDR2 SVGIG (reference sequence). The whole variable domain, filled in from reference TRBV30 and TRBJ1-1, reads SQTIHQWPATLVQPVGSPLSLECTVEGTSNPNLYWYRQAAGRGLQLLFYSVGIGQISSEVPQNLSASRPQDRQFILSSKKLLLSDSGFYLCAWSVPRAINTEAFFGQGTRLTVV.

The chain recombines TRBV27 with TRBJ2-7, with 8 positions matching TRBD2. V shed 1 base, J shed 2 bases, and the junction held 1 base outside the gene matches. This CDR3 has 14 residues. The germline V gene has CDR1 MNHEY and CDR2 SMNVEV (reference sequence). Written as DNA, the CDR3 is TGTGCCAGCAGTTTATTGCGGGAGGCCTACGAGCAGTACTTC. This codes for CASSLLREAYEQYF.

The chain recombines TRBV6-5 with TRBJ2-2, with no clear D. Germline V gene sequence: CDR1 MNHEY, CDR2 SVGAGI. The CDR3 sequence is 11 residues long. V lost 2 bases and J 8 bases, leaving 3 bases between the germline ends. The CDR3: CASSYAGELFF. The CDR3 DNA follows: TGTGCCAGCAGTTACGCGGGGGAGCTGTTTTTT.

This clone came up once. The genes are TRBV28 and TRBJ1-2, with a possible D match to TRBD1 (6 bases). Trimming shortened V by 5 bases and J by 4 bases, and 14 bases separated the two germline ends. The CDR3 covers 14 residues. Per germline, CDR1 MDHEN and CDR2 SYDVKM. DNA for the CDR3: TGTGCCAGCAGTCAAAGGGGGGAGGGCTATGGCTACACCTTC. It codes for CASSQRGEGYGYTF.

The chain employs TRBV14 and TRBJ2-4; tentatively, D is TRBD2 (6 bases). Looked up from germline, CDR1 is SGHDN and CDR2 is FVKESK. CDR3 length: 16 residues. The germline V and J ends were trimmed by 6 bases and 0 bases, with 15 bases remaining between them. CDR3 amino acids: CASSGASDIAKNIQYF. The CDR3 DNA is TGTGCCAGCAGTGGGGCTAGCGACATAGCCAAAAACATTCAGTACTTC.

This clone has only one observation. CDR3 loop: CASSLTNEQFF. The CDR3 nucleotides read TGTGCCAGCAGCCTGACAAATGAGCAGTTCTTC. The V and J genes are TRBV2 and TRBJ2-1; D uncertain. The CDR3 length is 11 residues. V was trimmed by 6 bases and J by 7 bases, leaving 7 bases between them. Germline V gives CDR1 SNHLY, CDR2 FYNNEI.

This clone was found a few times. The chain links TRBV27 to TRBJ1-5; D unclear. The CDR3 totals 13 residues. Between the trimmed V and J ends, which lost 5 bases and 11 bases, there was a span of 16 bases. Germline V gene lookup returns CDR1 MNHEY and CDR2 SMNVEV (reference sequence). The CDR3 region has the DNA TGTGCCAGCAGTCCGACACTGCCCCAGGCCCAGCATTTT. Its protein product is CASSPTLPQAQHF.

The chain joins TRBV25-1 to TRBJ2-7, with D perhaps given as TRBD1 or TRBD2 (5 bases each). Germline CDR1 reads MGHDK; CDR2 reads SYGVNS. Trimming cost V 3 bases and J 5 bases, with 11 bases left between them. The CDR3 contains 13 residues. CDR3 protein: CASSEAVGHEQYF. The CDR3 DNA sequence: TGTGCCAGCAGTGAGGCAGTGGGACACGAGCAGTACTTC.

This clone has just one count. This chain links TRBV30 with TRBJ2-7; D is perhaps TRBD2 (6 bases). Trimming removed 2 bases from V and 6 bases from J, with 20 bases in between. CDR3 length: 15 residues. Germline V CDR1 and CDR2: GTSNPN, SVGIG (reference sequence). The CDR3 is CAWSPPAGRPFEQYF. The CDR3 DNA reads as TGTGCCTGGAGTCCCCCGGCGGGAAGGCCTTTCGAGCAGTACTTC.

This clone was observed a single time. Here the CDR3 reads CASSSRDRGPSYEQYF. DNA for the CDR3: TGTGCCAGCAGCTCCCGGGACAGGGGACCCTCCTACGAGCAGTACTTC. This rearrangement joins TRBV7-6 to TRBJ2-7; 10 bases agree with TRBD1. CDR1 is SGHVS and CDR2 is FNYEAQ in the germline V gene. With 4 bases clipped from V and 0 bases from J, the junction kept 6 bases outside the gene matches. The CDR3 totals 16 residues.

The chain employs TRBV15 and TRBJ2-5, with D possibly being TRBD1 or TRBD2 (5 bases each). The CDR3 extends over 15 amino acids. Germline V gene data show CDR1 as LNHNV and CDR2 as YYDKDF (reference sequence). V shed 2 bases and J shed 2 bases, with 12 bases lying between them. DNA for the CDR3: TGTGCCACCAGCAGACCACCGGGGCTACAAGAGACCCAGTACTTC. Encoded protein: CATSRPPGLQETQYF.

The CDR3 DNA reads TGTGCCAGTAGTAGGACCCGCAATCAGCCCCAGCATTTT. It codes for CASSRTRNQPQHF. The rearrangement joins TRBV19 to TRBJ1-5; D not resolved. CDR1 and CDR2 (germline): LNHDA, SQIVND (reference sequence). With 4 bases removed from V and 2 bases from J, the gap between germline ends came to 6 bases. This CDR3 is built from 13 residues.

The chain carries TRBV6-1 and TRBJ1-2; a weak D match, TRBD1 (5 bases). Germline V gene data show CDR1 as MNHNS and CDR2 as SASEGT. The V end lost 0 bases, the J end lost 0 bases, and 8 bases lay between the germline ends. This CDR3 spans 15 amino acids. CDR3 coding DNA: TGTGCCAGCAGTGAAGCTGACAGACCTAACTATGGCTACACCTTC. Protein sequence: CASSEADRPNYGYTF.

This rearrangement joins TRBV6-1 to TRBJ1-1; no clear D gene. Germline loops: CDR1 MNHNS, CDR2 SASEGT. This CDR3 region has 13 residues. Trimming took off 0 bases at V and 0 bases at J, with 2 bases between the two ends. CDR3: CASSEAVNTEAFF. The CDR3 DNA sequence: TGTGCCAGCAGTGAAGCGGTGAACACTGAAGCTTTCTTT.

The chain employs TRBV28 and TRBJ2-1, with 7 bases identical to TRBD1. The germline gives CDR1 MDHEN, CDR2 SYDVKM. The trim removed 1 base at V and 6 bases at J, leaving 15 bases unmatched. The CDR3 sequence is 18 residues long. CDR3 sequence reads: CASSLSLNRDSLFNEQFF. CDR3 DNA: TGTGCCAGCAGTTTATCTCTTAACCGGGACAGCCTTTTCAATGAGCAGTTCTTC.

The V call is TRBV6-6, the J call TRBJ2-7; 7 positions match TRBD1. Germline-derived CDR1 and CDR2 are MNHNY and SVGAGI (reference sequence). The CDR3 has 14 residues. Germline trimming cut 8 bases from V and 9 bases from J; bases unmatched to any gene: 16. The CDR3 reads CASPPDRDPTRQYF. The CDR3 DNA sequence: TGTGCCAGCCCCCCCGACAGGGATCCTACGAGGCAGTACTTC.